The clone carrying this T cell receptor (beta chain) showed up just once. Its target is unknown. The data belong to a study of OX40 agonist ivuxolimab in advanced cancers. General study results and limits: Clonal expansion was seen in CD4+ and CD8+ blood T cells by week 6 at 0.1 to 3.0 mg/kg. Antigen specificity of clonally expanded peripheral T cells was not established. Also present in some nonresponders was a low level of normalized T-cell clonal expansion.

Method: immunoSEQ multiplex PCR; TCRdb's copy keeps in-frame clones and lacks some. Altogether roughly 76,000 clones are present, roughly four fifths being singletons, with the ten largest covering more than 20%. The length of the CDR3 is 14 residues. V was shortened by 1 base and J by 3 bases, with 7 bases between the two germline ends. In germline, CDR1 is MGHRA, CDR2 YSYEKL. The sequenced sample was CD4+ or CD8+ T cells sorted from blood, obtained in a trial of the OX40 agonist ivuxolimab. This TCR was sampled from an adult with an advanced solid tumor such as melanoma, head and neck, liver or kidney cancer. The rearrangement links TRBV4-1 to TRBJ1-3; D perhaps matches TRBD1 (6 bases). CDR3 sequence: CASSQGDIGNTIYF. CDR3 DNA sequence: TGCGCCAGCAGCCAAGGGGACATTGGAAACACCATATATTTT.